This paragraph reports one T cell receptor (beta chain). The antigen remains unidentified. Germline values: CDR1 LGHDT, CDR2 YNNKEL (reference sequence). V dropped 4 bases and J dropped 7 bases, with 22 bases sitting between them. The CDR3 runs 16 residues. TCRdb passed the 5' RACE reads through MiXCR, listing each CDR3 protein once. The sample has about 840,000 distinct CDR3 sequences; roughly 12% are singletons. The data stem from a study of CD8 T cells in ankylosing spondylitis. Findings and limits, study-wide: Made up of about eight highly homologous variants, a TCR beta motif appeared characteristic of ankylosing spondylitis blood. Before this, some motif variants had been reported in reactive arthritis synovial fluid and blood. Matched synovial fluid from ankylosing spondylitis patients was reported to be enriched for disease-linked clones.

The genes are TRBV3-1 and TRBJ2-5; a possible D gene is TRBD2 (5 bases). The sample comprised blood, either unsorted or a sorted T cell fraction (not recorded which). This clonotype was obtained from a male donor with ankylosing spondylitis. This CDR3 reads CASSLLGRTDRGTQYF. The DNA of the CDR3 is TGTGCCAGCAGCCTGCTAGGACGGACCGACCGGGGGACCCAGTACTTC.